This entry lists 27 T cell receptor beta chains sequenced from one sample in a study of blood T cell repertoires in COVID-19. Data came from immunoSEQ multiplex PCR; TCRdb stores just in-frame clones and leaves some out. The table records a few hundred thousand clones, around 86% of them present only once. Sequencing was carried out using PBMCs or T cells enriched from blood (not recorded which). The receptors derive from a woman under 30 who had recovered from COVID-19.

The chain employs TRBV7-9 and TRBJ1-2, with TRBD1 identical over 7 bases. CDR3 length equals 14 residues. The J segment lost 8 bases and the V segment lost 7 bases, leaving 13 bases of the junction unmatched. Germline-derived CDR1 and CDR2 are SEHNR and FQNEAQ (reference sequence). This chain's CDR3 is CASTRPWQGGGYTF. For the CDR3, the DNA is TGTGCCAGCACCCGCCCGTGGCAGGGGGGAGGCTACACCTTC.

This CDR3 reads CASSISTAQETQYF. CDR3 in DNA: TGTGCCAGTAGTATATCAACTGCACAAGAGACCCAGTACTTC. V usage is TRBV19 and J usage is TRBJ2-5; D call uncertain. The CDR3 has 14 residues. V lost 2 bases, J lost 2 bases, and 9 bases lay in between. Germline V CDR1 and CDR2: LNHDA, SQIVND (reference sequence).

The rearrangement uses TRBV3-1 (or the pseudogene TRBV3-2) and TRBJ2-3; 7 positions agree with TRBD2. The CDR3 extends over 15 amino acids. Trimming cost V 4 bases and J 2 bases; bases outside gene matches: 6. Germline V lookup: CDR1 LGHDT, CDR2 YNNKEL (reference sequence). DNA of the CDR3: TGTGCCAGCAGCCCATTAGCGGGCTTCACAGATACGCAGTATTTT. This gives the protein CASSPLAGFTDTQYF.

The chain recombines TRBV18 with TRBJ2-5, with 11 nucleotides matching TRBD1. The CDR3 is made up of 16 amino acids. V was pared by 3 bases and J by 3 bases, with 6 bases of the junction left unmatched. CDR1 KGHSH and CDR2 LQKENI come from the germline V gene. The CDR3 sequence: CASSPGQGAREETQYF. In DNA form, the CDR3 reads TGTGCCAGCTCACCCGGACAGGGGGCGCGGGAAGAGACCCAGTACTTC.

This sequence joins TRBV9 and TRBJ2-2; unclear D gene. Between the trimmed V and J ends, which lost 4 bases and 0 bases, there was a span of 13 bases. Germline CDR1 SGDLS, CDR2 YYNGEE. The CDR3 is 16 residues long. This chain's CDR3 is CASSPRPYANTGELFF. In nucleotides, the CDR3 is TGTGCCAGCAGCCCCCGTCCCTACGCGAACACCGGGGAGCTGTTTTTT.

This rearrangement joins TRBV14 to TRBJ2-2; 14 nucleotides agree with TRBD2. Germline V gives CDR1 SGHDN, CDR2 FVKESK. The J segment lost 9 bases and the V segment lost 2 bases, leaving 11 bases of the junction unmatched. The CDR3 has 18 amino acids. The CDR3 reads CASSQPGTSGRGVRELFF. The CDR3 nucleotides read TGTGCCAGCAGCCAACCTGGGACTAGCGGGAGAGGTGTCCGGGAGCTGTTTTTT.

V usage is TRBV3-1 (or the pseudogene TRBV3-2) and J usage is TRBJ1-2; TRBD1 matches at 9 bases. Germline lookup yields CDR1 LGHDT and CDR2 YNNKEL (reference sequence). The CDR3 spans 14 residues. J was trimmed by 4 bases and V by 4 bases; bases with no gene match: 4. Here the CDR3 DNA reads TGTGCCAGCAGCCCGGGACAGGGCCTCTATGGCTACACCTTC. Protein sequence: CASSPGQGLYGYTF.

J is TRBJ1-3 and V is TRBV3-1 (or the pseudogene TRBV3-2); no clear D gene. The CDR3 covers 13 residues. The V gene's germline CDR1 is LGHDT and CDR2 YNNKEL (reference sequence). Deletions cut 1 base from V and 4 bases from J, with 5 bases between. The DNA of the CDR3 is TGTGCCAGCAGCCAAGGCAGGGGAAACACCATATATTTT. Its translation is CASSQGRGNTIYF.

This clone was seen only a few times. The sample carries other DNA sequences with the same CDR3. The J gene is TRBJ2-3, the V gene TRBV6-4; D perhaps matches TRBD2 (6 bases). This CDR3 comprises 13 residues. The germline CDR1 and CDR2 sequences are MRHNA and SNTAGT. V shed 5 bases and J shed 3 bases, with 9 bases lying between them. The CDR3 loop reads CASSPSGTDTQYF. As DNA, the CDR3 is TGTGCCAGCAGTCCCAGCGGGACAGATACGCAGTATTTT.

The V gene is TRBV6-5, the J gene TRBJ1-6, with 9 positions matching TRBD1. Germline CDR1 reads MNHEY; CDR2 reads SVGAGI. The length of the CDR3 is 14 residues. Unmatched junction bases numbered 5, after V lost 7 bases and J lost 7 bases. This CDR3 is CASTGTGRNSPLHF. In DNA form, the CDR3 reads TGTGCCAGCACCGGGACAGGGAGAAATTCACCCCTCCACTTT.

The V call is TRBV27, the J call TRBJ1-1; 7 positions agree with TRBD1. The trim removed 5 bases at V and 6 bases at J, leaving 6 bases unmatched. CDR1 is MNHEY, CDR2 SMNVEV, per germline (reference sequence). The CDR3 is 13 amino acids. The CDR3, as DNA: TGTGCCAGCAGTACAGGGGTTGCTTCTGAAGCTTTCTTT. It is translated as CASSTGVASEAFF.

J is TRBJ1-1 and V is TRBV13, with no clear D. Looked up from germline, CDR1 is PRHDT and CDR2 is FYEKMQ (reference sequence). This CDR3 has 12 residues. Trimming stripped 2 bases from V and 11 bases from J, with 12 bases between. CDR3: CASSLQSRRAFF. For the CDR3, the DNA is TGTGCCAGCAGCTTACAGTCCAGGAGGGCTTTCTTT.

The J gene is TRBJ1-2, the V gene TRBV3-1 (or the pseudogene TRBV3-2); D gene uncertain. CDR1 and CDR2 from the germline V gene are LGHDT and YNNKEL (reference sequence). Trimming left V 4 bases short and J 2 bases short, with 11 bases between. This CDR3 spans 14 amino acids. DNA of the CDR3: TGTGCCAGCAGCCCCCCAGGTGGAAACTATGGCTACACCTTC. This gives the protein CASSPPGGNYGYTF.

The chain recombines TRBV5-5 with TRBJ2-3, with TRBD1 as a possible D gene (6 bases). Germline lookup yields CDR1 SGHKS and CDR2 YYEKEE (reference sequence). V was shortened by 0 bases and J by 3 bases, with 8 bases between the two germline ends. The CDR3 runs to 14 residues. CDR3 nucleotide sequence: TGTGCCAGCAGCTTGGTCCAGGGGACAGATACGCAGTATTTT. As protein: CASSLVQGTDTQYF.

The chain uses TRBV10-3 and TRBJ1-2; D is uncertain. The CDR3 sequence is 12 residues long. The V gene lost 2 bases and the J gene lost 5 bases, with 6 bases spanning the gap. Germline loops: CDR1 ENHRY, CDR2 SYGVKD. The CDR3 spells CAISERSYGYTF. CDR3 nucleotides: TGTGCCATCAGTGAGCGGAGTTATGGCTACACCTTC.

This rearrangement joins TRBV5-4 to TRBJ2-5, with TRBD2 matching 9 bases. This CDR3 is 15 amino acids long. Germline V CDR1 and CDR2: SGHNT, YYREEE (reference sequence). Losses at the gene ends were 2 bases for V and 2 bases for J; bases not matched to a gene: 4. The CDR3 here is CASSFNSGGQETQYF. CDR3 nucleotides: TGTGCCAGCAGCTTTAATAGCGGGGGACAAGAGACCCAGTACTTC.

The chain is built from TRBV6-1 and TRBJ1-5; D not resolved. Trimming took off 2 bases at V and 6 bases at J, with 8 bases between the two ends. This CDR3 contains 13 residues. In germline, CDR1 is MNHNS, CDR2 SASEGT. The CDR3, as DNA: TGTGCCAGCAGTGAACGCGAGAGTCAGCCCCAGCATTTT. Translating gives CASSERESQPQHF.

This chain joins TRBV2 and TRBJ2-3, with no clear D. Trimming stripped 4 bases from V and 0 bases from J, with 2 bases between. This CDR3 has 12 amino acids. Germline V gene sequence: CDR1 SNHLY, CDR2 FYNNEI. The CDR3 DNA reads TGTGCCAGCAGTGCTAGCACAGATACGCAGTATTTT. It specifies CASSASTDTQYF. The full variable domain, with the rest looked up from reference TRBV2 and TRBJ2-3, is EPEVTQTPSHQVTQMGQEVILRCVPISNHLYFYWYRQILGQKVEFLVSFYNNEISEKSEIFDDQFSVERPDGSNFTLKIRSTKLEDSAMYFCASSASTDTQYFGPGTRLTVL.

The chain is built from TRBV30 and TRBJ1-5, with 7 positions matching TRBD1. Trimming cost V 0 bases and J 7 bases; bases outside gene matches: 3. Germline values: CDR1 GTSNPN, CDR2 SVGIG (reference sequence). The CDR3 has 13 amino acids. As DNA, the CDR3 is TGTGCCTGGAGTGTAAGGGGGCAGCAGCCCCAGCATTTT. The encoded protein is CAWSVRGQQPQHF.

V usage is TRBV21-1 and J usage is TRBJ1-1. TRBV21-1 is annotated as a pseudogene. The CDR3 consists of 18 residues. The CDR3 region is CASSKRRSMCAWNTEAFF. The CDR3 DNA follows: TGTGCCAGCAGCAAACGGCGGTCGATGTGCGCATGGAACACTGAAGCTTTCTTT.

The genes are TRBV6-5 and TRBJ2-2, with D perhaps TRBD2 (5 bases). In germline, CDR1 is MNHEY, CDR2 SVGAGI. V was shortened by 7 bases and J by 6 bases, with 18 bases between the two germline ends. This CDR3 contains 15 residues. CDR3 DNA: TGTGCCAGCAAATTCGAGATCTCGCGGGCCGGGGAGCTGTTTTTT. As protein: CASKFEISRAGELFF.

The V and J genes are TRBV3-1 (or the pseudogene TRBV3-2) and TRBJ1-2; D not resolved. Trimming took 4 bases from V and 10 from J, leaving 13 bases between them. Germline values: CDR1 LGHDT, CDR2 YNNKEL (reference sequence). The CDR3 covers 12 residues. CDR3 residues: CASSRFESFYTF. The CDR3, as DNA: TGTGCCAGCAGCCGTTTCGAAAGCTTCTACACCTTC.

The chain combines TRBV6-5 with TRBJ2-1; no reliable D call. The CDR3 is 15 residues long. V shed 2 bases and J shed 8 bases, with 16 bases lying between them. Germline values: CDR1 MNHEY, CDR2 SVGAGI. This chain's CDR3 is CASSYGIGVVDEQFF. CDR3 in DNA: TGTGCCAGCAGTTACGGAATCGGAGTTGTAGATGAGCAGTTCTTC.

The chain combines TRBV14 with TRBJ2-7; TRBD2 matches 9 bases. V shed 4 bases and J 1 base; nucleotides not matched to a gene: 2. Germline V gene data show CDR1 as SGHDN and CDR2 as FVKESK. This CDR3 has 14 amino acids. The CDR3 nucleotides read TGTGCCAGCAGCCGACTAGCGGATTCCTACGAGCAGTACTTC. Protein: CASSRLADSYEQYF.

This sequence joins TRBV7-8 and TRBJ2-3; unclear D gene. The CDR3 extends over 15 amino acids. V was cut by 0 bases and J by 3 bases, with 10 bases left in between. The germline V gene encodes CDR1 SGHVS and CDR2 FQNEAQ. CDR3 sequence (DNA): TGTGCCAGCAGCTTAGCGGCCAGGATGACAGATACGCAGTATTTT. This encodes CASSLAARMTDTQYF.

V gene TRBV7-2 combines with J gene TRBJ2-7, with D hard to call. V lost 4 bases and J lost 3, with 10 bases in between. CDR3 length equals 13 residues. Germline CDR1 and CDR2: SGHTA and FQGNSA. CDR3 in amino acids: CASSWPGYYEQYF. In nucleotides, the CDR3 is TGTGCCAGCAGCTGGCCGGGTTACTACGAGCAGTACTTC. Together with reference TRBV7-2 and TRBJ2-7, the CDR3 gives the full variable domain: GAGVSQSPSNKVTEKGKDVELRCDPISGHTALYWYRQSLGQGLEFLIYFQGNSAPDKSGLPSDRFSAERTGGSVSTLTIQRTQQEDSAVYLCASSWPGYYEQYFGPGTRLTVT.

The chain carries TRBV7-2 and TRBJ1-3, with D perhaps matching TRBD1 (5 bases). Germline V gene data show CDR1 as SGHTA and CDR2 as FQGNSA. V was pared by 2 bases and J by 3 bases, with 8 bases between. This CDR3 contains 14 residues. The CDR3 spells CASSLRRGGNTIYF. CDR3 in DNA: TGTGCCAGCAGCTTAAGAAGGGGTGGAAACACCATATATTTT.